The 31 T cell receptor beta chains given below trace back to one sample, sequenced in a study of OX40 agonist ivuxolimab in advanced cancers. The method was immunoSEQ multiplex PCR; TCRdb's version includes in-frame clones alone and lacks a portion of them. This sample carries some 90,000 clones, roughly 86% of them seen once, and the ten largest clones take around 4.5%. This material consisted of CD4+ or CD8+ T cells sorted from blood, taken in a trial of the OX40 agonist ivuxolimab. The receptor set was obtained from an adult with an advanced solid tumor such as melanoma, head and neck, liver or kidney cancer.

This clone was found once. V and J are TRBV4-1 and TRBJ1-4; no reliable D call. This CDR3 comprises 12 residues. Trimming removed 1 base at V and 10 bases at J, with 7 bases between. Germline values: CDR1 MGHRA, CDR2 YSYEKL. The CDR3 DNA reads TGCGCCAGCAGCCAAGTAAGAGGAAAACTGTTTTTT. It translates to CASSQVRGKLFF.

This clone has just one count. The chain uses TRBV10-1 and TRBJ2-2, with D perhaps matching TRBD1 (5 bases). The germline gives CDR1 WNHNN, CDR2 SYGVQD (reference sequence). Trimming took off 4 bases at V and 5 bases at J, with 20 bases between the two ends. The CDR3 totals 17 residues. CDR3 loop: CASSGLTRATVTGELFF. In DNA, the CDR3 is TGCGCCAGCAGTGGGCTTACCAGGGCTACGGTGACCGGGGAGCTGTTTTTT.

On this clone itself: The junction departs from germline at one end; a sequencing error may be responsible. V is TRBV7-3 and J is TRBJ1-5, with D perhaps TRBD1 (6 bases). Germline values: CDR1 SGHTA, CDR2 FQGTGA. The CDR3 is 16 residues long. The CDR3 spells CASSLNHRDSDQPQHF. The CDR3, as DNA: TGTGCCAGCAGCTTAAACCACAGGGATAGCGATCAGCCCCAGCATTTT.

The rearrangement joins TRBV5-1 to TRBJ1-2; perhaps TRBD1 as D (5 bases). Deletions cut 0 bases from V and 1 base from J, with 10 bases between. Germline V gene lookup returns CDR1 SGHRS and CDR2 YFSETQ. This CDR3 comprises 15 residues. CDR3 amino acids: CASSLATTVNYGYTF. In nucleotides, the CDR3 is TGCGCCAGCAGCTTGGCCACGACAGTTAACTATGGCTACACCTTC.

The chain uses TRBV10-3 and TRBJ1-2; no definite D call. Germline V CDR1 and CDR2: ENHRY, SYGVKD. The V gene lost 10 bases and the J gene lost 3 bases, with 15 bases spanning the gap. The CDR3 length is 13 residues. CDR3 DNA: TGTGCCACCGAGGACGGGAGATACTATGGCTACACCTTC. Residues: CATEDGRYYGYTF.

The V call is TRBV10-1, the J call TRBJ2-1; the D gene could be TRBD1 or TRBD2 (5 bases each). V gave up 3 bases and J gave up 7 bases, with 16 bases separating them. The CDR3 runs 15 residues. Germline V lookup: CDR1 WNHNN, CDR2 SYGVQD (reference sequence). The CDR3 nucleotides read TGCGCCAGCAGTGACCCGGGACGGAATTTAAATGAGCAGTTCTTC. Its translation is CASSDPGRNLNEQFF.

The rearrangement links TRBV7-7 to TRBJ2-1, with 8 nucleotides matching TRBD2. This CDR3 is 16 amino acids long. Per the germline V gene, CDR1 is SSHAT and CDR2 is FNYEAQ (reference sequence). The V segment lost 4 bases and the J segment 0 bases; nucleotides outside the gene matches: 5. The CDR3 DNA reads as TGTGCCAGCAGCTCTACTAGCGGAGACTCCTACAATGAGCAGTTCTTC. Translating gives CASSSTSGDSYNEQFF.

V and J are TRBV11-3 and TRBJ2-3; 8 nucleotides align to TRBD2. The CDR3 has 15 amino acids. The germline CDR1 and CDR2 sequences are SGHNT and YENEEA. V lost 0 bases, J lost 5 bases, and 4 bases stayed unmatched. DNA for the CDR3: TGTGCCAGCAGCTTAGAGGCGCTAGCGGGAGATACGCAGTATTTT. Amino acid sequence: CASSLEALAGDTQYF.

The chain has TRBV5-1 and TRBJ1-2; 9 bases are a match to TRBD1. The V and J ends lost 0 bases and 8 bases, in that order; junction bases with no gene match: 5. The CDR3 totals 14 residues. The germline V gene encodes CDR1 SGHRS and CDR2 YFSETQ. The CDR3 here is CASSLEGQGEGYTF. The CDR3 DNA follows: TGCGCCAGCAGCTTGGAGGGACAGGGAGAAGGCTACACCTTC.

The J gene is TRBJ2-5, the V gene TRBV5-1; D remains ambiguous. CDR1 is SGHRS and CDR2 is YFSETQ in the germline V gene. This CDR3 is built from 13 residues. V shed 1 base and J shed 3 bases, with 7 bases lying between them. The CDR3 is CASSLNQKETQYF. CDR3 in DNA: TGCGCCAGCAGCTTGAATCAAAAAGAGACCCAGTACTTC.

The chain uses TRBV5-1 and TRBJ1-1; tentatively, D is TRBD1 (5 bases). V was cut by 5 bases and J by 0 bases, with 23 bases left in between. CDR1 and CDR2 from the germline V gene are SGHRS and YFSETQ. This CDR3 has 18 residues. This CDR3 reads CASRRVSSGHLMNTEAFF. The CDR3 bases are TGCGCCAGCAGGCGCGTGTCTTCCGGACACCTAATGAACACTGAAGCTTTCTTT. The entire variable domain, with the rest obtained from reference TRBV5-1 and TRBJ1-1, is as follows: KAGVTQTPRYLIKTRGQQVTLSCSPISGHRSVSWYQQTPGQGLQFLFEYFSETQRNKGNFPGRFSGRQFSNSRSEMNVSTLELGDSALYLCASRRVSSGHLMNTEAFFGQGTRLTVV.

V usage is TRBV5-5 and J usage is TRBJ1-2; 8 bases are shared with TRBD1. After removal of 2 bases from V and 8 bases from J, the junction contained 14 bases not matched to a gene. The CDR3 runs to 16 residues. Per germline, CDR1 SGHKS and CDR2 YYEKEE (reference sequence). CDR3 residues: CASSLEQGAPSGGYTF. In nucleotides, the CDR3 is TGTGCCAGCAGCTTAGAGCAGGGGGCGCCAAGCGGAGGCTACACCTTC.

The chain couples TRBV5-8 to TRBJ2-3, with 7 bases fitting TRBD2. The CDR3 is 16 residues long. Germline lookup yields CDR1 SGHTS and CDR2 YDEGEE. With V trimmed by 1 base and J by 5 bases, 10 bases remained unmatched. The CDR3 region is CASSLIEGGPVDTQYF. The CDR3, as DNA: TGTGCCAGCAGCTTGATTGAGGGAGGGCCGGTAGATACGCAGTATTTT.

V gene TRBV30 combines with J gene TRBJ1-4; weak D call: TRBD1 (6 bases). Germline CDR1 is GTSNPN and CDR2 is SVGIG (reference sequence). The ends were cut back, 2 bases at V and 3 bases at J, with 10 bases in the middle. CDR3 length: 14 amino acids. CDR3: CAWSIQGPNEKLFF. CDR3 in DNA: TGTGCCTGGAGTATTCAGGGGCCTAATGAAAAACTGTTTTTT.

The chain combines TRBV4-3 with TRBJ2-3; D is unclear. Germline V gene lookup returns CDR1 LGHNA and CDR2 YSLEER. Trimming took off 5 bases at V and 1 base at J, with 7 bases between the two ends. CDR3 length equals 13 residues. Written as DNA, the CDR3 is TGCGCCAGCAGCTTGGACGGCACAGATACGCAGTATTTT. Protein sequence: CASSLDGTDTQYF.

The CDR3 DNA reads TGCGCCAGCAGCACGGGCCTAGCGGGGGGGGCCCAAGAGACCCAGTACTTC. It encodes CASSTGLAGGAQETQYF. The rearrangement joins TRBV5-1 to TRBJ2-5, with TRBD2 matching 12 bases. The CDR3 sequence is 17 residues long. Trimming took 4 bases from V and 1 from J; bases not matched to a gene: 8. Germline V gives CDR1 SGHRS, CDR2 YFSETQ.

The chain joins TRBV27 to TRBJ1-3; TRBD1 matches at 8 bases. CDR1 and CDR2 (germline): MNHEY, SMNVEV (reference sequence). The CDR3 sequence is 15 residues long. Trimming took 5 bases from V and 3 from J; bases not matched to a gene: 6. The CDR3 protein is CASSITGGGGNTIYF. DNA for the CDR3: TGTGCCAGCAGTATAACAGGGGGGGGTGGAAACACCATATATTTT.

This rearrangement joins TRBV11-3 to TRBJ1-1; 8 bases line up with TRBD1. V shed 2 bases and J 3 bases; nucleotides not matched to a gene: 2. Germline CDR1 and CDR2: SGHNT and YENEEA. The CDR3 is made up of 14 amino acids. The chain's CDR3 is CASSLPGGHTEAFF. The CDR3 nucleotides read TGTGCCAGCAGCTTACCAGGGGGCCACACTGAAGCTTTCTTT.

This chain connects TRBV7-9 to TRBJ2-7; D unclear. CDR3 length: 16 amino acids. The V gene's germline CDR1 is SEHNR and CDR2 FQNEAQ (reference sequence). The V end lost 1 base, the J end lost 8 bases, and 21 bases lay between the germline ends. CDR3 sequence reads: CASSLGRAESALKQYF. CDR3 nucleotides: TGTGCCAGCAGCTTAGGTCGGGCTGAATCAGCCCTAAAGCAGTACTTC.

The rearrangement joins TRBV7-2 to TRBJ2-7; TRBD1 matches at 10 bases. V gave up 5 bases and J gave up 5 bases; unmatched junction bases: 12. This CDR3 has 16 residues. Germline assignment: CDR1 SGHTA and CDR2 FQGNSA. The CDR3 is CASSPNYWGQGHEQYF. In DNA, the CDR3 is TGTGCCAGCAGCCCGAACTATTGGGGACAGGGGCACGAGCAGTACTTC.

The rearrangement joins TRBV5-1 to TRBJ1-1; no definite D call. Germline V gives CDR1 SGHRS, CDR2 YFSETQ. Trimming left V 5 bases short and J 0 bases short, with 11 bases between. This CDR3 spans 14 amino acids. In DNA, the CDR3 is TGCGCCAGCAGACCAGAGTTCATGAACACTGAAGCTTTCTTT. Encoded protein: CASRPEFMNTEAFF.

The chain couples TRBV5-1 to TRBJ2-1, with 7 bases that match TRBD1. Germline V CDR1 and CDR2: SGHRS, YFSETQ. V was pared by 3 bases and J by 6 bases, with 9 bases of the junction left unmatched. The CDR3 consists of 15 residues. The CDR3 DNA follows: TGCGCCAGCAGCTCCACAGGGGTTTCCGCCAATGAGCAGTTCTTC. Protein: CASSSTGVSANEQFF.

The chain has TRBV9 and TRBJ2-3; 9 bases agree with TRBD2. Germline V lookup: CDR1 SGDLS, CDR2 YYNGEE. This CDR3 contains 17 residues. V was pared by 4 bases and J by 3 bases, with 12 bases of the junction left unmatched. CDR3 in amino acids: CASSPQSSSGKTDTQYF. For the CDR3, the DNA is TGTGCCAGCAGCCCACAATCTTCTAGCGGGAAGACAGATACGCAGTATTTT.

The V gene is TRBV10-3, the J gene TRBJ2-5, with 8 bases identical to TRBD1. The trim removed 3 bases at V and 5 bases at J, leaving 8 bases unmatched. Germline lookup yields CDR1 ENHRY and CDR2 SYGVKD. This CDR3 is 15 amino acids long. For the CDR3, the DNA is TGTGCCATCAGTGACGGCAGGGGGCGGGCGGAGACCCAGTACTTC. Residues: CAISDGRGRAETQYF.

The chain combines TRBV11-1 with TRBJ2-2, with D uncertain. From germline, CDR1 is SGHAT and CDR2 FQDESV (reference sequence). The CDR3 spans 12 residues. Trimming cost V 0 bases and J 8 bases, with 4 bases left between them. CDR3 in amino acids: CASSLAEGELFF. CDR3 DNA sequence: TGTGCCAGCAGCTTAGCGGAAGGGGAGCTGTTTTTT. The full variable domain, rest sourced from reference TRBV11-1 and TRBJ2-2, is EAEVAQSPRYKITEKSQAVAFWCDPISGHATLYWYRQILGQGPELLVQFQDESVVDDSQLPKDRFSAERLKGVDSTLKIQPAELGDSAMYLCASSLAEGELFFGEGSRLTVL.

The chain is built from TRBV28 and TRBJ1-5, with 10 bases identical to TRBD1. This CDR3 has 16 amino acids. Germline loops: CDR1 MDHEN, CDR2 SYDVKM. V was pared by 3 bases and J by 6 bases, with 8 bases of the junction left unmatched. The CDR3 nucleotides read TGTGCCAGCAGTTTGGGGGGACAGGGGATCTTTCAGCCCCAGCATTTT. Translation gives CASSLGGQGIFQPQHF.

This clone was observed a few times. The chain combines TRBV11-3 with TRBJ2-7, with a tentative D call TRBD1 (5 bases). The CDR3 runs 13 residues. The V end was cut by 4 bases, the J end by 4 bases, with 11 bases between. The germline gives CDR1 SGHNT, CDR2 YENEEA. Here the CDR3 reads CASSSRTSYEQYV. In nucleotides, the CDR3 is TGTGCCAGCAGCTCCCGGACATCTTACGAGCAGTACGTC.

The J gene is TRBJ2-7, the V gene TRBV25-1; 9 bases align to TRBD1. CDR1 is MGHDK and CDR2 is SYGVNS in the germline V gene. The CDR3 totals 16 residues. Trimming cost V 7 bases and J 9 bases; bases outside gene matches: 19. The CDR3 reads CASTPEQGQGGSRQYF. The CDR3 bases are TGTGCCAGCACGCCAGAACAGGGACAGGGAGGGTCGAGGCAGTACTTC.

The V gene is TRBV7-8, the J gene TRBJ1-1; no definite D call. CDR1 is SGHVS and CDR2 is FQNEAQ in the germline V gene. CDR3 length equals 15 residues. The germline V and J ends were trimmed by 1 base and 0 bases, with 9 bases remaining between them. CDR3 region: CASSLGSALNTEAFF. Here the CDR3 DNA reads TGTGCCAGCAGCTTAGGATCGGCGCTGAACACTGAAGCTTTCTTT. Full variable domain (outside the CDR3, taken from reference TRBV7-8 and TRBJ1-1): GAGVSQSPRYKVAKRGQDVALRCDPISGHVSLFWYQQALGQGPEFLTYFQNEAQLDKSGLPSDRFFAERPEGSVSTLKIQRTQQEDSAVYLCASSLGSALNTEAFFGQGTRLTVV.

The chain carries TRBV6-1 and TRBJ1-5; D uncertain. CDR1 MNHNS and CDR2 SASEGT come from the germline V gene. The CDR3 has 13 residues. Trimming stripped 6 bases from V and 1 base from J, with 7 bases between. CDR3 sequence (DNA): TGTGCCAGCAGGGCTGGGAGCAATCAGCCCCAGCATTTT. Translated: CASRAGSNQPQHF.

V usage is TRBV9 and J usage is TRBJ2-1, with D hard to call. Trimming took 0 bases from V and 0 from J, leaving 4 bases between them. This CDR3 is 14 amino acids long. Germline CDR1 reads SGDLS; CDR2 reads YYNGEE. The CDR3 spells CASSVAYSYNEQFF. CDR3 nucleotide sequence: TGTGCCAGCAGCGTAGCGTACTCCTACAATGAGCAGTTCTTC.